Below, 22 T cell receptor beta chains from the same sample are listed, as sequenced in a study of blood T cell repertoires in COVID-19. Produced via immunoSEQ multiplex PCR; TCRdb's table is partial and in-frame only. The profile shows fewer than 300,000 clones, over 65% of them singletons. Material for sequencing was peripheral blood. Receptors originate from a woman in her sixties or seventies with active or convalescent COVID-19.

This rearrangement joins TRBV6-5 to TRBJ1-2; 7 bases align to TRBD1. The CDR3 has 15 amino acids. Losses at the gene ends were 4 bases for V and 7 bases for J; bases not matched to a gene: 12. Per the germline V gene, CDR1 is MNHEY and CDR2 is SVGAGI. In DNA form, the CDR3 reads TGTGCCAGCAGTTCCGGGGGACAGCTCTTTTTTGGCTACACCTTC. As protein: CASSSGGQLFFGYTF.

The rearrangement joins TRBV7-9 to TRBJ1-4; D possibly corresponds to TRBD1 (5 bases). V dropped 1 base and J dropped 13 bases, with 19 bases sitting between them. The CDR3 is made up of 15 amino acids. The germline V gene encodes CDR1 SEHNR and CDR2 FQNEAQ (reference sequence). The CDR3 DNA follows: TGTGCCAGCAGCTTAGGGGGAGGTCAGGGCCTCGGACTGTTTTTT. It codes for CASSLGGGQGLGLFF.

This clone was observed a single time. The chain combines TRBV7-2 with TRBJ2-2; D might be TRBD2 (5 bases). Deletions cut 7 bases from V and 5 bases from J, with 11 bases between. This CDR3 is 13 amino acids long. In germline, CDR1 is SGHTA, CDR2 FQGNSA. This CDR3 is CASTPRGTGELFF. CDR3 nucleotides: TGTGCCAGCACCCCCCGGGGAACCGGGGAGCTGTTTTTT.

The chain links TRBV28 to TRBJ2-7; perhaps TRBD2 as D (5 bases). CDR1 is MDHEN and CDR2 is SYDVKM in the germline V gene. The CDR3 loop spans 13 amino acids. V was trimmed by 3 bases and J by 2 bases, leaving 8 bases between them. The CDR3 here is CASSFTRAYEQYF. CDR3 nucleotide sequence: TGTGCCAGCAGTTTTACTAGAGCCTACGAGCAGTACTTC.

This CDR3 reads CASSASGSFSYEQYF. The CDR3 region has the DNA TGTGCCAGCAGCGCAAGCGGGAGTTTCTCCTACGAGCAGTACTTC. The chain couples TRBV9 to TRBJ2-7, with 8 bases aligning to TRBD2. Trimming removed 3 bases from V and 0 bases from J; junction bases left unmatched: 5. The CDR3 runs 15 residues. CDR1 and CDR2 from the germline V gene are SGDLS and YYNGEE.

V and J are TRBV21-1 and TRBJ2-7; the table assigns TRBD1, which was not confirmed against the DNA. TRBV21-1 is given as a pseudogene. This CDR3 contains 15 residues. CDR3 sequence: CASSKVNRAPYEQYF. DNA for the CDR3: TGTGCCAGCAGCAAAGTGAACAGGGCCCCCTACGAGCAGTACTTC.

The table lists this clone with a few counts. V is TRBV27 and J is TRBJ2-3, with D unresolved. This CDR3 spans 14 amino acids. Trimming removed 8 bases from V and 0 bases from J, with 12 bases in between. Germline CDR1 is MNHEY and CDR2 is SMNVEV (reference sequence). CDR3 loop: CASLNRASTDTQYF. The DNA for the CDR3 is TGTGCCAGCTTGAACAGAGCTAGCACAGATACGCAGTATTTT.

This chain uses TRBV10-2 with TRBJ2-5; 8 bases fit TRBD1. The CDR3 is 13 amino acids. In germline, CDR1 is WSHSY, CDR2 SAAADI. The V and J ends lost 6 bases and 4 bases, in that order; junction bases with no gene match: 4. CDR3 region: CASSLDRVETQYF. The CDR3 DNA follows: TGCGCCAGCAGCCTGGACAGGGTAGAGACCCAGTACTTC.

This clone was seen only once. V is TRBV9 and J is TRBJ2-3; 11 nucleotides match TRBD2. The germline V gene has CDR1 SGDLS and CDR2 YYNGEE. J lost 9 bases, V lost 0 bases, and 6 bases had no gene match. The CDR3 has 15 residues. The CDR3 here is CASSVVSGGDETQYF. DNA for the CDR3: TGTGCCAGCAGCGTAGTTAGCGGGGGGGATGAAACGCAGTATTTT.

CDR3 DNA sequence: TGCGCCAGCAGCCTGGACTCAGGGGGCGGTGAGCAGTTCTTC. It yields the protein CASSLDSGGGEQFF. This rearrangement joins TRBV5-1 to TRBJ2-1; 8 nucleotides line up with TRBD1. V lost 4 bases, J lost 9 bases, and 9 bases stayed unmatched. This CDR3 comprises 14 residues. The germline CDR1 and CDR2 sequences are SGHRS and YFSETQ.

V usage is TRBV7-8 and J usage is TRBJ2-5; maybe TRBD2 (6 bases). Germline CDR1 and CDR2: SGHVS and FQNEAQ. The CDR3 has 13 residues. V was pared by 3 bases and J by 4 bases, with 9 bases between. The CDR3 DNA reads TGTGCCAGCAGCTTTGGGGGGAGAGAGACCCAGTACTTC. It translates to CASSFGGRETQYF.

This chain joins TRBV28 and TRBJ2-5; maybe TRBD1 (6 bases). V gave up 8 bases and J gave up 5 bases, with 15 bases separating them. The germline CDR1 and CDR2 sequences are MDHEN and SYDVKM. The CDR3 covers 13 residues. The CDR3 is CASGGARGETQYF. In nucleotides, the CDR3 is TGTGCCAGCGGGGGTGCGAGGGGGGAGACCCAGTACTTC. Drawing the rest from reference TRBV28 and TRBJ2-5, the complete variable domain is DVKVTQSSRYLVKRTGEKVFLECVQDMDHENMFWYRQDPGLGLRLIYFSYDVKMKEKGDIPEGYSVSREKKERFSLILESASTNQTSMYLCASGGARGETQYFGPGTRLLVL.

V gene TRBV29-1 combines with J gene TRBJ1-1; D is unclear. V lost 6 bases, J lost 0 bases, and 8 bases lay in between. The CDR3 consists of 12 residues. Germline V lookup: CDR1 SQVTM, CDR2 ANQGSEA. The CDR3 here is CSVKQLNTEAFF. Written as DNA, the CDR3 is TGCAGCGTCAAACAGTTGAACACTGAAGCTTTCTTT.

The rearrangement joins TRBV4-3 to TRBJ1-2; D not resolved. The germline V gene encodes CDR1 LGHNA and CDR2 YSLEER. V lost 1 base to trimming and J lost 8 bases, with 14 bases between them. CDR3 length: 14 residues. The chain's CDR3 is CASSQVGWEGGYTF. The CDR3 nucleotides read TGCGCCAGCAGCCAAGTGGGATGGGAGGGAGGCTACACCTTC.

The CDR3 region has the DNA TGTGCCAGCAGCTTGGAGGGCAGGGGATCTGGGGCCAACGTCCTGACTTTC. This gives the protein CASSLEGRGSGANVLTF. The chain links TRBV5-4 to TRBJ2-6, with a possible D match to TRBD1 (6 bases). The ends were cut back, 0 bases at V and 1 base at J, with 11 bases in the middle. The V gene's germline CDR1 is SGHNT and CDR2 YYREEE (reference sequence). This CDR3 is built from 17 residues.

This clone was detected a few times. The chain links TRBV5-4 to TRBJ1-1; TRBD1 is a possible D gene (5 bases). V lost 0 bases, J lost 1 base, and 10 bases lay in between. The germline V gene encodes CDR1 SGHNT and CDR2 YYREEE (reference sequence). The CDR3 contains 15 residues. CDR3 in amino acids: CASSLAWQGNTEAFF. In nucleotides, the CDR3 is TGTGCCAGCAGCTTGGCTTGGCAGGGGAACACTGAAGCTTTCTTT.

The J gene is TRBJ2-3, the V gene TRBV19; D unclear. Germline CDR1 reads LNHDA; CDR2 reads SQIVND (reference sequence). CDR3 length equals 12 residues. V was trimmed by 6 bases and J by 3 bases, leaving 7 bases between them. In DNA form, the CDR3 reads TGTGCCAGTAGCCCGACTACAGATACGCAGTATTTT. This gives the protein CASSPTTDTQYF.

V gene TRBV6-1 combines with J gene TRBJ2-5; 10 nucleotides align to TRBD1. The germline V gene encodes CDR1 MNHNS and CDR2 SASEGT. Trimming removed 2 bases from V and 1 base from J; junction bases left unmatched: 4. CDR3 length: 16 amino acids. The CDR3 spells CASSEKDRGVQETQYF. The CDR3 nucleotides read TGTGCCAGCAGTGAAAAGGACAGGGGGGTCCAAGAGACCCAGTACTTC.

V usage is TRBV28 and J usage is TRBJ1-2; D is ambiguous. This CDR3 is 12 amino acids long. V was clipped by 2 bases and J by 6 bases, with 7 bases between them. Germline values: CDR1 MDHEN, CDR2 SYDVKM. This chain's CDR3 is CASSLVGHGYTF. CDR3 sequence (DNA): TGTGCCAGCAGTTTAGTTGGGCATGGCTACACCTTC.

This clone came up a few times. V gene TRBV5-1 combines with J gene TRBJ1-2, with 7 bases matching TRBD1. The CDR3 runs 14 residues. The germline CDR1 and CDR2 sequences are SGHRS and YFSETQ. V lost 7 bases to trimming and J lost 4 bases; unmatched junction nucleotides: 10. CDR3 amino acids: CASHQGDSRYGYTF. Here the CDR3 DNA reads TGCGCCAGCCATCAAGGGGACAGCCGCTATGGCTACACCTTC.

The count of this clone is one. The V and J genes are TRBV19 and TRBJ1-4, with a possible D match to TRBD1 (5 bases). V lost 5 bases to trimming and J lost 8 bases, with 12 bases between them. CDR3 length: 13 amino acids. Germline-derived CDR1 and CDR2 are LNHDA and SQIVND (reference sequence). CDR3 in amino acids: CASSVTGWEKLFF. As DNA, the CDR3 is TGTGCCAGTAGTGTAACAGGCTGGGAAAAACTGTTTTTT.

The chain has TRBV3-1 (or the pseudogene TRBV3-2) and TRBJ2-1; possibly TRBD2 for D (6 bases). The CDR3 loop spans 13 amino acids. Trimming took off 5 bases at V and 6 bases at J, with 11 bases between the two ends. The germline gives CDR1 LGHDT, CDR2 YNNKEL (reference sequence). For the CDR3, the DNA is TGTGCCAGCAGCTTAAGCGGGCCCAATGAGCAGTTCTTC. Protein product: CASSLSGPNEQFF.